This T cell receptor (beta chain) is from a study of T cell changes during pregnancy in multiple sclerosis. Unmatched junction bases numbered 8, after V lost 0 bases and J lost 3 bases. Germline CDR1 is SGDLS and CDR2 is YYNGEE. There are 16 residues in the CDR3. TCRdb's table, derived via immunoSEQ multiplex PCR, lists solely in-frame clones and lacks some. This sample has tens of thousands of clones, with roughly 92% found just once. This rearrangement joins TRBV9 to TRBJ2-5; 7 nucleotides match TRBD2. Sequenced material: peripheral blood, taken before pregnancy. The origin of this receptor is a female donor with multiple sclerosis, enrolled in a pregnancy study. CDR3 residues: CASSVDGRHSKETQYF. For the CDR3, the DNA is TGTGCCAGCAGCGTAGACGGGAGGCATTCTAAAGAGACCCAGTACTTC.